One sample yielded the 22 T cell receptor beta chains listed below, sequenced in a study of Graves' ophthalmopathy and Graves' hyperthyroidism listed by TCRdb under 2018. Sequencing took place on an Illumina HiSeq 2000. For repertoire sequencing, the TCR beta CDR3 regions were amplified from RNA transcripts. HTBI primers and the Qiagen OneStep RT-PCR kit were used in a first-round RT-PCR, which was followed by a second-round multiplex PCR, size selection and purification. TCRdb redid the processing of the public reads, applying fastp at Q25 and MiXCR, and retained in-frame beta chains. One record per CDR3 amino acid sequence lists the most common genes and DNA. This sample holds about 500,000 distinct CDR3 sequences; under 15% were observed only once. The top ten clones comprise 9.8% of the sample. Sequencing used blood. The receptor source for this set is a woman in her 30s with Graves' ophthalmopathy. Donor details come from another sample of the same person, matched by shared clones.

This chain links TRBV18 with TRBJ2-7, with D possibly matching TRBD1 (6 bases). CDR1 and CDR2 (germline): KGHSH, LQKENI. V was pared by 11 bases and J by 2 bases, with 10 bases between. CDR3 size: 11 residues. CDR3 nucleotide sequence: TGTGCCTCCAAGGGGGCCTACGAGCAGTACTTC. Translation: CASKGAYEQYF.

This clonotype has at least ten counts. The rearrangement uses TRBV27 and TRBJ2-6; D uncertain. V shed 5 bases and J shed 4 bases, with 12 bases lying between them. CDR1 and CDR2 from the germline V gene are MNHEY and SMNVEV (reference sequence). CDR3 length equals 15 residues. The CDR3 region has the DNA TGTGCCAGCAGTCTTCTCACGTCCGGGGCCAACGTCCTGACTTTC. Its protein product is CASSLLTSGANVLTF.

This clonotype has at least ten counts. This chain connects TRBV28 to TRBJ2-7; D not certain. Between the trimmed V and J ends, which lost 6 bases and 5 bases, there was a span of 8 bases. Germline lookup yields CDR1 MDHEN and CDR2 SYDVKM. CDR3 length: 11 amino acids. CDR3 nucleotide sequence: TGTGCCAGCAGAGAAGTCAACGAGCAGTACTTC. Translation gives CASREVNEQYF.

This clonotype was counted only a few times. A read error may explain this, as a much larger clone is one base away. CDR3 residues: CASSSGTGSREQYF. The CDR3 bases are TGTGCCAGCAGCTCTGGGACAGGGTCTCGCGAGCAGTACTTC. V and J are TRBV14 and TRBJ2-7, with 9 bases that match TRBD1. V lost 5 bases and J lost 6; bases outside the gene matches: 8. CDR3 length: 14 amino acids. Germline-derived CDR1 and CDR2 are SGHDN and FVKESK.

This clonotype was seen repeatedly, ten times or more. The chain couples TRBV30 to TRBJ1-6; D might be TRBD1 (6 bases). The CDR3 is made up of 13 amino acids. CDR1 and CDR2 from the germline V gene are GTSNPN and SVGIG (reference sequence). V gave up 4 bases and J gave up 8 bases, with 12 bases separating them. This CDR3 is CAWTRDKYSPLHF. CDR3 DNA: TGTGCCTGGACAAGGGACAAATATTCACCCCTCCACTTT.

The genes are TRBV7-6 and TRBJ2-7; possible D gene TRBD2, 6 bases. Germline V gene sequence: CDR1 SGHVS, CDR2 FNYEAQ. The CDR3 consists of 16 residues. The V gene lost 6 bases and the J gene lost 0 bases, with 18 bases spanning the gap. The CDR3 sequence: CASSSIRGMPSYEQYF. The CDR3 bases are TGTGCCAGCAGTTCAATCCGGGGGATGCCCTCCTACGAGCAGTACTTC.

This chain joins TRBV25-1 and TRBJ2-5; 12 bases map to TRBD1. There are 16 residues in the CDR3. Per germline, CDR1 MGHDK and CDR2 SYGVNS. V lost 1 base, J lost 5 bases, and 5 bases stayed unmatched. As DNA, the CDR3 is TGTGCCAGCAGTGAATCGGGACAGGGGGCGGGGGAGACCCAGTACTTC. This translates into CASSESGQGAGETQYF.

This clonotype was counted at least ten times. The chain carries TRBV20-1 and TRBJ1-5; TRBD1 matches 7 bases. V shed 0 bases, J shed 6 bases, and the junction held 8 bases outside the gene matches. From germline, CDR1 is DFQATT and CDR2 SNEGSKA (reference sequence). The CDR3 runs to 15 residues. The CDR3 nucleotides are TGCAGTGCTAGAGATCTCAGGGGGACGGGTCAGCCCCAGCATTTT. This sequence encodes CSARDLRGTGQPQHF.

In this sample, this clonotype turned up a few times. At one end the junction does not follow the germline gene, possibly because of a read error. The chain combines TRBV4-1 with TRBJ2-5, with 12 bases fitting TRBD2. This CDR3 has 15 residues. Germline V gives CDR1 MGHRA, CDR2 YSYEKL. The CDR3 sequence is CAGSQATSGGKTQYF. As DNA, the CDR3 is TGCGCCGGCAGCCAAGCGACTAGCGGGGGAAAGACCCAGTACTTC.

This clonotype was observed at least ten times. The chain uses TRBV5-1 and TRBJ2-7; D gene uncertain. From germline, CDR1 is SGHRS and CDR2 YFSETQ. CDR3 length equals 17 residues. V dropped 2 bases and J dropped 1 base, with 19 bases sitting between them. CDR3 in amino acids: CASSLKSTALNSYEQYF. CDR3 sequence (DNA): TGCGCCAGCAGCTTAAAGTCGACCGCCTTAAATTCCTACGAGCAGTACTTC.

The chain couples TRBV6-1 to TRBJ2-7; D uncertain. Germline assignment: CDR1 MNHNS and CDR2 SASEGT. Deletions cut 2 bases from V and 3 bases from J, with 11 bases between. The CDR3 runs 14 residues. CDR3 in amino acids: CASSEWFGDYEQYF. The DNA of the CDR3 is TGTGCCAGCAGTGAATGGTTTGGGGACTACGAGCAGTACTTC.

At least ten counts were recorded for this clonotype. This chain joins TRBV2 and TRBJ2-7; no clear D gene. Germline-derived CDR1 and CDR2 are SNHLY and FYNNEI. Trimming removed 4 bases at V and 3 bases at J, with 10 bases between. The CDR3 consists of 13 residues. The DNA for the CDR3 is TGTGCCAGCAGTGGGACCTATCACTACGAGCAGTACTTC. This gives the protein CASSGTYHYEQYF.

There are many counts of this clonotype. The V and J genes are TRBV6-1 and TRBJ2-7; D is perhaps TRBD1 or TRBD2 (5 bases each). The germline V gene has CDR1 MNHNS and CDR2 SASEGT. V was cut by 7 bases and J by 4 bases, with 17 bases left in between. This CDR3 has 14 residues. In DNA, the CDR3 is TGTGCCAGCAAAGGGGCGGGCTTGGGTTACGAGCAGTACTTC. Translation: CASKGAGLGYEQYF.

Many counts were recorded for this clonotype. The chain couples TRBV5-5 to TRBJ2-7, with a weak D call TRBD1 (6 bases). Germline V lookup: CDR1 SGHKS, CDR2 YYEKEE (reference sequence). The germline V and J ends were trimmed by 2 bases and 0 bases, with 9 bases remaining between them. This CDR3 region has 14 residues. CDR3 amino acids: CASSFTGPSYEQYF. The DNA of the CDR3 is TGTGCCAGCAGCTTCACAGGGCCCTCCTACGAGCAGTACTTC. Complete variable domain (other parts from reference TRBV5-5 and TRBJ2-7): DAGVTQSPTHLIKTRGQQVTLRCSPISGHKSVSWYQQVLGQGPQFIFQYYEKEERGRGNFPDRFSARQFPNYSSELNVNALLLGDSALYLCASSFTGPSYEQYFGPGTRLTVT.

This clonotype was recorded at least ten times. The genes are TRBV6-1 and TRBJ1-6; D is ambiguous. Trimming cost V 3 bases and J 10 bases, with 13 bases left between them. The CDR3 has 14 amino acids. The germline V gene encodes CDR1 MNHNS and CDR2 SASEGT. The CDR3, as DNA: TGTGCCAGCAGTGAGGGCCTAGTACCCTCACCCCTCCACTTT. This sequence encodes CASSEGLVPSPLHF.

This clonotype was counted ten times or more. V gene TRBV6-2 or TRBV6-3 combines with J gene TRBJ2-7; D call uncertain. The CDR3 is 13 amino acids. With 1 base removed from V and 13 bases from J, the gap between germline ends came to 17 bases. Germline loops: CDR1 MNHEY, CDR2 SVGEGT. As DNA, the CDR3 is TGTGCCAGCAGTTACTGGGCCGCGGTGGATTTTTACTTC. Translated, it gives CASSYWAAVDFYF.

This clonotype was seen many times. The chain links TRBV24-1 to TRBJ2-2; D gene ambiguous. CDR3 length: 12 residues. Germline CDR1 reads KGHDR; CDR2 reads SFDVKD. V shed 10 bases and J shed 4 bases, with 9 bases lying between them. CDR3 nucleotide sequence: TGTGCCACGGATACGACCACCGGGGAGCTGTTTTTT. As protein: CATDTTTGELFF.

This clonotype has ten or more counts. The chain uses TRBV19 and TRBJ1-5; D uncertain. The CDR3 totals 15 residues. V lost 2 bases and J 0 bases, leaving 8 bases between the germline ends. Germline V gene sequence: CDR1 LNHDA, CDR2 SQIVND (reference sequence). CDR3 nucleotides: TGTGCCAGTAGTATATCGGGTGTTAGCAATCAGCCCCAGCATTTT. Translated: CASSISGVSNQPQHF.

The chain carries TRBV6-1 and TRBJ2-2; the D gene is possibly TRBD2 (6 bases). CDR1 and CDR2 (germline): MNHNS, SASEGT. The V end lost 5 bases, the J end lost 4 bases, and 14 bases lay between the germline ends. CDR3 length: 15 residues. DNA of the CDR3: TGTGCCAGCAGTAAACTCACAGCGGGCACCGGGGAGCTGTTTTTT. It codes for CASSKLTAGTGELFF.

The J gene is TRBJ2-7, the V gene TRBV5-6, with D perhaps matching TRBD2 (5 bases). V was cut by 0 bases and J by 3 bases, with 10 bases left in between. From germline, CDR1 is SGHDT and CDR2 YYEEEE. The CDR3 runs to 14 residues. In DNA form, the CDR3 reads TGTGCCAGCAGCTTGGGGAGCCGGGACTACGAGCAGTACTTC. Encoded protein: CASSLGSRDYEQYF.

The table lists this clonotype with many counts. This chain joins TRBV4-2 and TRBJ1-5, with D perhaps TRBD1 (6 bases). Germline V CDR1 and CDR2: LGHNA, YNFKEQ. This CDR3 comprises 16 residues. Trimming took 0 bases from V and 6 from J, leaving 15 bases between them. The CDR3 region has the DNA TGTGCCAGCAGCCAAGATCCGGGGGCGCAGGCTCAGCCCCAGCATTTT. This encodes CASSQDPGAQAQPQHF.

This clonotype has more than one count but fewer than ten. The chain uses TRBV13 and TRBJ2-5; 9 bases fit TRBD2. The CDR3 contains 18 residues. J lost 4 bases, V lost 5 bases, and 17 bases had no gene match. From germline, CDR1 is PRHDT and CDR2 FYEKMQ (reference sequence). The CDR3 DNA follows: TGTGCCAGCAGCCTCTGGGGAGGTTTAGCGGGAGTAGGAGAGACCCAGTACTTC. Its protein is CASSLWGGLAGVGETQYF.